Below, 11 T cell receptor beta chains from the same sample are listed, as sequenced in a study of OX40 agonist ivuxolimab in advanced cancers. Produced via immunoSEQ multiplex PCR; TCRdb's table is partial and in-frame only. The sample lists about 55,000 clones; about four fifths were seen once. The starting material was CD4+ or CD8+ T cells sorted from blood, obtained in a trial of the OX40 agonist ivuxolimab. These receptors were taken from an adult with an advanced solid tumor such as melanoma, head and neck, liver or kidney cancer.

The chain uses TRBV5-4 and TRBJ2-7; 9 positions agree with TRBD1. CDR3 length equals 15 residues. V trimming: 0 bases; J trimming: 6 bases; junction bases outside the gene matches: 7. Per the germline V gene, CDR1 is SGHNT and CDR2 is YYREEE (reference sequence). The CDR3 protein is CASSLEGTGSIEQYF. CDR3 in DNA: TGTGCCAGCAGCTTGGAAGGGACAGGGTCTATCGAGCAGTACTTC.

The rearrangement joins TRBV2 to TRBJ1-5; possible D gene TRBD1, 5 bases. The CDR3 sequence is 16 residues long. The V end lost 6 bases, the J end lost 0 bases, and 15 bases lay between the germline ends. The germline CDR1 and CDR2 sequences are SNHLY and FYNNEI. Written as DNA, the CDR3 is TGTGCCAGCAGACGGCTCATCAGGGCTAGCAATCAGCCCCAGCATTTT. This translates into CASRRLIRASNQPQHF.

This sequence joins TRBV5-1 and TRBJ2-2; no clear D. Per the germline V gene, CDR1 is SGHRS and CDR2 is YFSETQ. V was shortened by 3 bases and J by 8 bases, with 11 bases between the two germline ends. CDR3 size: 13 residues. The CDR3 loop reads CASSSDGGGELFF. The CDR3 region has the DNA TGCGCCAGCAGCTCGGACGGCGGTGGGGAGCTGTTTTTT.

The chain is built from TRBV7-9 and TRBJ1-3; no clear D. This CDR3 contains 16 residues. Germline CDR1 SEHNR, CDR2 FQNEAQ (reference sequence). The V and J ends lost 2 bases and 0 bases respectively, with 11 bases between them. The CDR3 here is CASSLPSQRSGNTIYF. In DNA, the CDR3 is TGTGCCAGCAGCTTACCCTCACAGCGCTCTGGAAACACCATATATTTT. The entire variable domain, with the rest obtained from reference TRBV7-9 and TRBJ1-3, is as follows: DTGVSQNPRHKITKRGQNVTFRCDPISEHNRLYWYRQTLGQGPEFLTYFQNEAQLEKSRLLSDRFSAERPKGSFSTLEIQRTEQGDSAMYLCASSLPSQRSGNTIYFGEGSWLTVV.

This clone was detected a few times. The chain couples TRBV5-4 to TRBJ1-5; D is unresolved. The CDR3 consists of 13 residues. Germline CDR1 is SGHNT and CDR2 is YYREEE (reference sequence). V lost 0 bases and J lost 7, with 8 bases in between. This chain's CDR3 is CASSLAVGQPQHF. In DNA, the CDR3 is TGTGCCAGCAGCTTGGCGGTGGGGCAGCCCCAGCATTTT.

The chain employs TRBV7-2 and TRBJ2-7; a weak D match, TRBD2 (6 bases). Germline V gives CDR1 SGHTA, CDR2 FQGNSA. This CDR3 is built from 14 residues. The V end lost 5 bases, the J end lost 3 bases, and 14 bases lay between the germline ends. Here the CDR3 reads CASSGPGSGYEQYF. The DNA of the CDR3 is TGTGCCAGCAGCGGGCCGGGTAGCGGCTACGAGCAGTACTTC.

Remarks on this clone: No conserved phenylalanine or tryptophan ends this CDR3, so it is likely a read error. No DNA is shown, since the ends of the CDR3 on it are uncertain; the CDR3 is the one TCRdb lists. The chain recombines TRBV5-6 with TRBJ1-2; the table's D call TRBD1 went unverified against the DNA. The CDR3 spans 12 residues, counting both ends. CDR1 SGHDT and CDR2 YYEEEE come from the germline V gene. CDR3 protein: CASSQWTGPTLL.

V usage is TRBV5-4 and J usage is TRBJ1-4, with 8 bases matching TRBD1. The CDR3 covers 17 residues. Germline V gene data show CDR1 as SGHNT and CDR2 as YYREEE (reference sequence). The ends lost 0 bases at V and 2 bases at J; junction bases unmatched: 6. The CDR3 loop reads CASSLDVRTGTNEKLFF. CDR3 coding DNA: TGTGCCAGCAGCTTGGATGTTCGGACAGGGACTAATGAAAAACTGTTTTTT.

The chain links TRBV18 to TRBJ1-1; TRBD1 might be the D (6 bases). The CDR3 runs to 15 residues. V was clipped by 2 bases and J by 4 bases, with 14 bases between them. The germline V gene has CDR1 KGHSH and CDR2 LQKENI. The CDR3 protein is CASSPVRQAGTEAFF. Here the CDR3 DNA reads TGTGCCAGCTCACCAGTTCGACAGGCAGGCACTGAAGCTTTCTTT.

The DNA for the CDR3 is TGCGCCAGCAGCCAAGAGGAGGACAGGGGTAATGAGCAGTTCTTC. Protein: CASSQEEDRGNEQFF. The chain uses TRBV4-1 and TRBJ2-1; 9 bases align to TRBD1. CDR1 MGHRA and CDR2 YSYEKL come from the germline V gene. The length of the CDR3 is 15 residues. The V segment lost 0 bases and the J segment 7 bases; nucleotides outside the gene matches: 4.

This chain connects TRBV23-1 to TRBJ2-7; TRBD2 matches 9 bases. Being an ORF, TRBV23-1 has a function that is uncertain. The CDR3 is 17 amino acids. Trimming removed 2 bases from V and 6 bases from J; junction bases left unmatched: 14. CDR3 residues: CASSQKLGLAVFGEQYF. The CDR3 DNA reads TGCGCCAGCAGTCAAAAATTGGGACTAGCTGTTTTTGGCGAGCAGTACTTC.